Shown below are 11 T cell receptor beta chains from a single sample sequenced in a study of blood T cell repertoires in COVID-19. Sequencing used immunoSEQ multiplex PCR; TCRdb keeps in-frame clones, though not all of them. The sample has over 100,000 clones; around three quarters are singletons. The sample taken for sequencing was peripheral blood. These receptors all stem from a woman at least 80 years old with acute or convalescent COVID-19.

The chain employs TRBV3-1 (or the pseudogene TRBV3-2) and TRBJ1-6; D is undetermined. The length of the CDR3 is 16 residues. Germline CDR1 and CDR2: LGHDT and YNNKEL (reference sequence). V shed 2 bases and J shed 3 bases, with 11 bases lying between them. The CDR3 nucleotides read TGTGCCAGCAGCCAACGAGGCGGCCTCTATAATTCACCCCTCCACTTT. Translated, it gives CASSQRGGLYNSPLHF.

The chain couples TRBV10-3 to TRBJ1-1; D is uncertain. CDR1 is ENHRY and CDR2 is SYGVKD in the germline V gene. The germline V and J ends were trimmed by 3 bases and 7 bases, with 6 bases remaining between them. The CDR3 is 11 residues long. CDR3: CAISEHSEAFF. The CDR3 DNA reads as TGTGCCATCAGTGAACACAGTGAAGCTTTCTTT.

The CDR3 coding sequence is TGTGCCAGCAGCCCTCGGACAGATGGTGAGCAGTTCTTC. Encoded protein: CASSPRTDGEQFF. The chain is built from TRBV11-3 and TRBJ2-1; D perhaps matches TRBD1 (6 bases). Germline CDR1 is SGHNT and CDR2 is YENEEA. CDR3 size: 13 residues. The V end lost 5 bases, the J end lost 9 bases, and 14 bases lay between the germline ends.

The rearrangement links TRBV19 to TRBJ1-3; D is ambiguous. V lost 7 bases to trimming and J lost 0 bases, with 10 bases between them. The CDR3 runs to 14 residues. Germline loops: CDR1 LNHDA, CDR2 SQIVND (reference sequence). CDR3 in amino acids: CASTGPSSGNTIYF. The CDR3 DNA reads as TGTGCCAGTACTGGGCCCTCCTCTGGAAACACCATATATTTT.

The CDR3 spells CASSLGASGYNEQFF. The CDR3 DNA reads as TGTGCCAGCAGCTTGGGTGCTAGCGGCTACAATGAGCAGTTCTTC. The gene calls are TRBV5-4 and TRBJ2-1, with TRBD2 identical over 7 bases. CDR1 is SGHNT and CDR2 is YYREEE in the germline V gene (reference sequence). Losses at the gene ends were 0 bases for V and 3 bases for J; bases not matched to a gene: 3. There are 15 residues in the CDR3. Full variable domain (outside the CDR3, taken from reference TRBV5-4 and TRBJ2-1): ETGVTQSPTHLIKTRGQQVTLRCSSQSGHNTVSWYQQALGQGPQFIFQYYREEENGRGNFPPRFSGLQFPNYSSELNVNALELDDSALYLCASSLGASGYNEQFFGPGTRLTVL.

The genes are TRBV19 and TRBJ1-1; tentatively, D is TRBD1 (6 bases). V dropped 5 bases and J dropped 5 bases, with 21 bases sitting between them. The CDR3 has 16 amino acids. Germline V gives CDR1 LNHDA, CDR2 SQIVND (reference sequence). CDR3 sequence reads: CASSLGRQVLGTEAFF. The CDR3 coding sequence is TGTGCCAGTAGTCTAGGACGACAGGTTCTGGGAACTGAAGCTTTCTTT. Drawing the rest from reference TRBV19 and TRBJ1-1, the complete variable domain is DGGITQSPKYLFRKEGQNVTLSCEQNLNHDAMYWYRQDPGQGLRLIYYSQIVNDFQKGDIAEGYSVSREKKESFPLTVTSAQKNPTAFYLCASSLGRQVLGTEAFFGQGTRLTVV.

The chain joins TRBV4-1 to TRBJ2-3; D uncertain. This CDR3 contains 13 residues. The germline gives CDR1 MGHRA, CDR2 YSYEKL. The germline V and J ends were trimmed by 4 bases and 5 bases, with 10 bases remaining between them. DNA of the CDR3: TGCGCCAGCAGCCTCGCAACGGGAGATACGCAGTATTTT. Residues: CASSLATGDTQYF.

The genes are TRBV28 and TRBJ1-2; 9 bases match TRBD1. The CDR3 covers 13 residues. CDR1 MDHEN and CDR2 SYDVKM come from the germline V gene. With V trimmed by 8 bases and J by 2 bases, 3 bases remained unmatched. The CDR3 DNA sequence: TGTGCCAGCCGGGACAGGGACAACTATGGCTACACCTTC. It specifies CASRDRDNYGYTF.

The chain employs TRBV6-5 and TRBJ2-7, with TRBD1 matching over 7 bases. V trimming: 6 bases; J trimming: 2 bases; junction bases outside the gene matches: 7. This CDR3 has 14 residues. The germline gives CDR1 MNHEY, CDR2 SVGAGI. CDR3 in amino acids: CASRLTGPTYEQYF. Here the CDR3 DNA reads TGTGCCAGCAGGCTGACAGGGCCCACCTACGAGCAGTACTTC.

This chain connects TRBV19 to TRBJ2-1; 14 bases are a match to TRBD2. Germline V gives CDR1 LNHDA, CDR2 SQIVND (reference sequence). The ends lost 6 bases at V and 8 bases at J; junction bases unmatched: 6. The CDR3 has 15 residues. The CDR3 bases are TGTGCCAGTAGACTGACTAGCGGGAGGGAGGATGAGCAGTTCTTC. It specifies CASRLTSGREDEQFF.

The J gene is TRBJ1-1, the V gene TRBV14, with 9 bases lining up with TRBD1. V lost 1 base, J lost 8 bases, and 5 bases stayed unmatched. This CDR3 region has 14 residues. Germline assignment: CDR1 SGHDN and CDR2 FVKESK. This chain's CDR3 is CASSQVTGGFEAFF. As DNA, the CDR3 is TGTGCCAGCAGCCAAGTAACAGGGGGCTTCGAAGCTTTCTTT.